Below, 3 T cell receptor beta chains from the same sample are listed, as sequenced in a study of T cells in Graves' hyperthyroidism and ophthalmopathy. Researchers amplified the TCR beta CDR3 regions from RNA transcripts. The HTBI primer set drove a first-round RT-PCR of the TCR CDR3. MiXCR, run by TCRdb on the multiplex PCR reads, gives a single entry per CDR3 protein. Of nearly 750,000 distinct CDR3 sequences in the sample, 35% were seen once. The sample taken for sequencing was blood. The origin of the receptors is a woman aged 35 to 49 with Graves' hyperthyroidism.

This clonotype was detected only a few times. CDR3 in amino acids: CASSQEQGGAAYEQYF. Here the CDR3 DNA reads TGCGCCAGCAGCCAGGAGCAGGGCGGGGCTGCCTACGAGCAGTACTTC. This chain links TRBV4-3 with TRBJ2-7; D might be TRBD2 (6 bases). Germline V lookup: CDR1 LGHNA, CDR2 YSLEER. The V end was cut by 3 bases, the J end by 2 bases, with 17 bases between. CDR3 length equals 16 residues.

This clonotype appeared a few times. The gene calls are TRBV7-8 and TRBJ1-5, with D maybe TRBD1 (6 bases). Trimming removed 0 bases at V and 6 bases at J, with 9 bases between. This CDR3 contains 14 residues. Looked up from germline, CDR1 is SGHVS and CDR2 is FQNEAQ. As DNA, the CDR3 is TGTGCCAGCAGCTTAGCTGTAGGGGGTCAGCCCCAGCATTTT. Translating it yields CASSLAVGGQPQHF.

Of note for this clonotype: An end of the junction does not agree with germline; a read error may underlie this. V is TRBV7-2 and J is TRBJ1-3, with D uncertain. This CDR3 spans 14 amino acids. CDR1 is SGHTA and CDR2 is FQGNSA in the germline V gene. CDR3 nucleotides: TGTGCCAACAGCTCGGGAGGCTCTGGAAACACCATATATTTT. As protein: CANSSGGSGNTIYF.